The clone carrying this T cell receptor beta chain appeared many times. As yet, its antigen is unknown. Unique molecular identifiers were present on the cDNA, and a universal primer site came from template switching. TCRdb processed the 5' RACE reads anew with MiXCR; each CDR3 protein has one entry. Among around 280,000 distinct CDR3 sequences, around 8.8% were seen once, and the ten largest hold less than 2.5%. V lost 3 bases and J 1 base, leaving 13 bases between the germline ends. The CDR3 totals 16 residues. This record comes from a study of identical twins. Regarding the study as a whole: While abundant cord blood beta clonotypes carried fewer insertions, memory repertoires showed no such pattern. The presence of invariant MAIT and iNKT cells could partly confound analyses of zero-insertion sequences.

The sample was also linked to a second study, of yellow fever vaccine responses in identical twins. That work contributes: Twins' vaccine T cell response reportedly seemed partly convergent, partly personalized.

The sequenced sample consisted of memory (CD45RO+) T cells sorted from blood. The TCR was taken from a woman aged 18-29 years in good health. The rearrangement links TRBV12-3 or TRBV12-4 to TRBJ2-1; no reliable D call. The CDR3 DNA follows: TGTGCCAGCAGTTTTGAACGCGCTAGATCCTACAATGAGCAGTTCTTC. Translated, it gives CASSFERARSYNEQFF.